The clone carrying this TCR beta chain showed up just a few times. What it binds is not known. It was through 5'RACE template switching that TCR cDNA was made, with a universal primer site and UMIs added. TCRdb reprocessed the 5' RACE reads via MiXCR and lists one record per CDR3 protein. The table has 250,000 to 350,000 distinct CDR3 sequences, 8.7% seen once. This sample was taken from a study of T cells after yellow fever vaccination. Whole-study context: SMART-Seq v4 Ultra Low Input prepared the low-cell-number fractions.

Whole-study findings and limits: CD4 and CD8 compartments shared a small share of clonotypes, likely from convergent recombination. Contaminants from the bulk population, in the form of abundant clonotypes, could be found in FACS-sorted repertoires.

CDR1 and CDR2 (germline): LGHDT, YNNKEL (reference sequence). V was shortened by 4 bases and J by 2 bases, with 8 bases between the two germline ends. This CDR3 has 13 residues. The sequence came from a man younger than 30 who received the YFV17D yellow fever vaccine. The chain employs TRBV3-1 and TRBJ2-5, with D perhaps matching TRBD1 or TRBD2 (5 bases each). The sample was CD4+ T cells sorted from PBMCs, taken 5 days after the yellow fever booster vaccination. The CDR3 is CASSPWGQETQYF. As DNA, the CDR3 is TGTGCCAGCAGCCCATGGGGGCAAGAGACCCAGTACTTC.